This T cell receptor beta chain derives from a study of PD-1 blockade in classical Hodgkin lymphoma. Looking at the study overall: Nivolumab 3 mg/kg was given intravenously every 2 weeks.

A note on this clone: Its antigen is unidentified.

The CDR3 spans 15 residues. Per the germline V gene, CDR1 is MNHNS and CDR2 is SASEGT. The ends were cut back, 1 base at V and 0 bases at J, with 10 bases in the middle. Study results and limitations: It was among complete responders that baseline diversity resembled that of newly diagnosed patients. When set against healthy donors, newly diagnosed patients were reported to show lower baseline TCR diversity. With CD4+ cells, TCR diversity rose significantly by C4D1, but not with CD8+ cells.

Specified time point: cycle 4 day 1 (C4D1), after 5 to 7 weeks of nivolumab. Relapse was seen in all patients after autologous stem cell transplantation, and brentuximab vedotin exposure was variable. Only in-frame clones appear in the TCRdb table, and some are missing; sequencing was by immunoSEQ multiplex PCR. The sample has about 50,000 clones; around 90% are singletons. The clonotype was recovered from a human donor with classical Hodgkin lymphoma. This chain uses TRBV6-1 with TRBJ2-7; unclear D gene. This material consisted of peripheral blood mononuclear cells (PBMCs), taken before the fourth cycle of nivolumab. The CDR3 DNA follows: TGTGCCAGCAGTGAAGAGTCATCAAGCTCCTACGAGCAGTACTTC. Its protein product is CASSEESSSSYEQYF.